Listed here are 29 T cell receptor beta chains from one sample, sequenced in a study of cytomegalovirus exposure and HLA in healthy donors. PCR primers comprised 60 Vbeta and 13 Jbeta primers. Profiled with immunoSEQ multiplex PCR; TCRdb holds only in-frame clones, not every one. The data contain some 200,000 clones, 81% of them singletons. Sequenced: PBMCs. Every receptor here comes from a man aged 50-59 years in good health and CMV-seronegative.

This clone was recorded only once. The V gene is TRBV5-1, the J gene TRBJ2-1, with 13 bases matching TRBD2. The CDR3 loop spans 15 amino acids. Germline loops: CDR1 SGHRS, CDR2 YFSETQ. The junction had 2 bases not matched to a gene; V was cut back by 3 bases and J by 5 bases. CDR3 in amino acids: CASSSLAGGDNEQFF. CDR3 nucleotide sequence: TGCGCCAGCAGCTCACTAGCGGGGGGGGACAATGAGCAGTTCTTC.

A few counts support this clone. This rearrangement joins TRBV30 to TRBJ1-4; 9 bases match TRBD1. V was clipped by 2 bases and J by 2 bases; unmatched bases: 3. CDR1 and CDR2 from the germline V gene are GTSNPN and SVGIG (reference sequence). The CDR3 extends over 15 amino acids. CDR3 sequence: CAWSPGTGTNEKLFF. CDR3 nucleotide sequence: TGTGCCTGGAGTCCCGGGACAGGGACTAATGAAAAACTGTTTTTT.

The gene calls are TRBV6-5 and TRBJ1-5; 7 bases are a match to TRBD1. The CDR3 length is 15 residues. V gave up 6 bases and J gave up 4 bases; unmatched junction bases: 9. Per germline, CDR1 MNHEY and CDR2 SVGAGI. CDR3 coding DNA: TGTGCCAGCAGATCGACAGGGTTAAGTAATCAGCCCCAGCATTTT. Amino acids: CASRSTGLSNQPQHF.

The chain is built from TRBV27 and TRBJ2-7, with D maybe TRBD1 (6 bases). There are 14 residues in the CDR3. V was cut by 2 bases and J by 3 bases, with 11 bases left in between. The germline gives CDR1 MNHEY, CDR2 SMNVEV (reference sequence). CDR3 nucleotides: TGTGCCAGCAGTTTAAGCAGGGGAATCTACGAGCAGTACTTC. Protein sequence: CASSLSRGIYEQYF.

Here the CDR3 DNA reads TGTGCCAGCAGCTTAGGGACAGGATACGAGCAGTACTTC. It specifies CASSLGTGYEQYF. The chain has TRBV11-2 and TRBJ2-7, with 7 bases fitting TRBD1. The CDR3 runs 13 residues. With 1 base clipped from V and 4 bases from J, the junction kept 1 base outside the gene matches. CDR1 and CDR2 from the germline V gene are SGHAT and FQNNGV.

This clone has only a few counts. CDR3 in amino acids: CASSPLPEAGTGELFF. The CDR3, as DNA: TGTGCCAGCTCACCCCTTCCGGAGGCGGGGACCGGGGAGCTGTTTTTT. V gene TRBV18 combines with J gene TRBJ2-2; D might be TRBD2 (6 bases). CDR3 size: 16 residues. Trimming stripped 3 bases from V and 5 bases from J, with 16 bases between. CDR1 and CDR2 from the germline V gene are KGHSH and LQKENI.

The chain uses TRBV5-4 and TRBJ1-3; D is undetermined. Deletions cut 0 bases from V and 0 bases from J, with 10 bases between. Germline assignment: CDR1 SGHNT and CDR2 YYREEE (reference sequence). The CDR3 is made up of 16 amino acids. CDR3 DNA: TGTGCCAGCAGCTTGGACCTCACGGGCTCTGGAAACACCATATATTTT. This encodes CASSLDLTGSGNTIYF.

CDR3 sequence (DNA): TGTGCCACCAGCTCCTCCTCCCGGGACAGGGGGGTCGGGCAAGAGACCCAGTACTTC. Residues: CATSSSSRDRGVGQETQYF. The chain uses TRBV15 and TRBJ2-5; TRBD1 agrees at 11 bases. The CDR3 loop spans 19 amino acids. The germline V gene has CDR1 LNHNV and CDR2 YYDKDF (reference sequence). V gave up 5 bases and J gave up 2 bases; unmatched junction bases: 16.

This sequence joins TRBV10-3 and TRBJ1-1; D is possibly TRBD1 (6 bases). With 2 bases removed from V and 11 bases from J, the gap between germline ends came to 18 bases. The CDR3 has 14 amino acids. The germline V gene has CDR1 ENHRY and CDR2 SYGVKD. The CDR3 nucleotides are TGTGCCATCAGTGAGCCAGGGGAGAAGCGGAGGGCTTTCTTT. Translation gives CAISEPGEKRRAFF.

This sequence joins TRBV11-2 and TRBJ2-5, with D tentatively TRBD1 (6 bases). Germline CDR1 reads SGHAT; CDR2 reads FQNNGV. This CDR3 is 14 amino acids long. Trimming cost V 3 bases and J 1 base, with 9 bases left between them. The CDR3 coding sequence is TGTGCCAGCAGCTTCGGCAGGGGCCAAGAGACCCAGTACTTC. This codes for CASSFGRGQETQYF.

The chain joins TRBV9 to TRBJ2-5; TRBD2 agrees at 7 bases. Germline CDR1 is SGDLS and CDR2 is YYNGEE. The CDR3 has 17 amino acids. Trimming removed 2 bases from V and 5 bases from J; junction bases left unmatched: 15. The CDR3 protein is CASSVSARGREWETQYF. The CDR3 nucleotides read TGTGCCAGCAGCGTGAGTGCACGCGGGCGGGAGTGGGAGACCCAGTACTTC.

The chain links TRBV27 to TRBJ1-3; D is perhaps TRBD1 (5 bases). CDR1 is MNHEY, CDR2 SMNVEV, per germline (reference sequence). Deletions cut 4 bases from V and 4 bases from J, with 8 bases between. The CDR3 extends over 13 amino acids. CDR3 bases: TGTGCCAGCAGTTCTTACAGGGGAAACACCATATATTTT. This codes for CASSSYRGNTIYF.

The V and J genes are TRBV7-9 and TRBJ1-1; D possibly corresponds to TRBD1 (6 bases). The CDR3 sequence is 14 residues long. With 7 bases removed from V and 2 bases from J, the gap between germline ends came to 14 bases. Germline V gene data show CDR1 as SEHNR and CDR2 as FQNEAQ (reference sequence). DNA for the CDR3: TGTGCCAGCACCGCGGCAGGGGTAAACACTGAAGCTTTCTTT. This codes for CASTAAGVNTEAFF.

J is TRBJ2-7 and V is TRBV21-1; TRBD2, the table's D call, lacks a check against the DNA. TRBV21-1 is termed a pseudogene. The CDR3 consists of 12 residues. In DNA form, the CDR3 reads TGTGCCAGCAGAGCGTGGAGCTGCGAGCAGTACTTC. Amino acid sequence: CASRAWSCEQYF.

The chain uses TRBV11-2 and TRBJ1-2; D unclear. Germline CDR1 and CDR2: SGHAT and FQNNGV. CDR3 size: 12 residues. The germline V and J ends were trimmed by 8 bases and 4 bases, with 11 bases remaining between them. The CDR3 coding sequence is TGTGCCAGCGGGCAACATTTCTATGGCTACACCTTC. Translating gives CASGQHFYGYTF.

The J gene is TRBJ1-6, the V gene TRBV4-3, with no clear D. The germline V and J ends were trimmed by 1 base and 8 bases, with 6 bases remaining between them. In germline, CDR1 is LGHNA, CDR2 YSLEER. CDR3 length: 13 residues. In DNA form, the CDR3 reads TGCGCCAGCAGCCAAGTTGGCTATTCACCCCTCCACTTT. It specifies CASSQVGYSPLHF.

The chain joins TRBV7-6 to TRBJ1-1; the D is unclear. Germline values: CDR1 SGHVS, CDR2 FNYEAQ. This CDR3 is built from 12 residues. The V gene lost 1 base and the J gene lost 5 bases, with 5 bases spanning the gap. The CDR3 nucleotides read TGTGCCAGCAGCTTAGACGGGACTGAAGCTTTCTTT. Protein: CASSLDGTEAFF.

The V gene is TRBV11-2, the J gene TRBJ2-3; 13 bases are shared with TRBD2. The CDR3 length is 16 residues. V shed 6 bases and J 6 bases; nucleotides not matched to a gene: 9. Germline CDR1 SGHAT, CDR2 FQNNGV. The CDR3 protein is CASSSWTSGGPDTQYF. CDR3 nucleotide sequence: TGTGCCAGCAGTTCCTGGACTAGCGGGGGCCCGGATACGCAGTATTTT. The entire variable domain, with the rest obtained from reference TRBV11-2 and TRBJ2-3, is as follows: EAGVAQSPRYKIIEKRQSVAFWCNPISGHATLYWYQQILGQGPKLLIQFQNNGVVDDSQLPKDRFSAERLKGVDSTLKIQPAKLEDSAVYLCASSSWTSGGPDTQYFGPGTRLTVL.

This clone has just a few counts. The CDR3 region has the DNA TGTGCTAGTGGCCCAGGGGGTTACGAGCAGTACTTC. Amino acid sequence: CASGPGGYEQYF. This chain connects TRBV12-5 to TRBJ2-7, with 7 nucleotides matching TRBD1. CDR1 and CDR2 from the germline V gene are LGHNT and FRNRAP. The CDR3 sequence is 12 residues long. Trimming at V came to 6 bases and at J to 4 bases, leaving 3 bases not matched to a gene. Supplemented by reference TRBV12-5 and TRBJ2-7, the full variable domain reads DARVTQTPRHKVTEMGQEVTMRCQPILGHNTVFWYRQTMMQGLELLAYFRNRAPLDDSGMPKDRFSAEMPDATLATLKIQPSEPRDSAVYFCASGPGGYEQYFGPGTRLTVT.

In its sample, this clone was seen once. This chain joins TRBV7-6 and TRBJ1-1; unclear D gene. V was clipped by 1 base and J by 2 bases, with 5 bases between them. The CDR3 contains 13 residues. Per the germline V gene, CDR1 is SGHVS and CDR2 is FNYEAQ. CDR3 in amino acids: CASSLGRNTEAFF. In DNA, the CDR3 is TGTGCCAGCAGCTTAGGCAGAAACACTGAAGCTTTCTTT.

This rearrangement joins TRBV5-1 to TRBJ1-2; D not resolved. Trimming took off 2 bases at V and 1 base at J, with 6 bases between the two ends. Germline CDR1 and CDR2: SGHRS and YFSETQ. There are 13 residues in the CDR3. The CDR3 DNA reads TGCGCCAGCAGCTTAGACATTAACTATGGCTACACCTTC. This codes for CASSLDINYGYTF.

The genes are TRBV7-3 and TRBJ1-6; D is perhaps TRBD1 (6 bases). Germline V lookup: CDR1 SGHTA, CDR2 FQGTGA. The CDR3 contains 14 residues. With 4 bases removed from V and 9 bases from J, the gap between germline ends came to 13 bases. CDR3 coding DNA: TGTGCCAGCAGCTCCAGGGGACCTCCTTCACCCCTCCACTTT. Its protein product is CASSSRGPPSPLHF.

This clone was seen only a few times. J is TRBJ1-3 and V is TRBV7-2; D not certain. Germline CDR1 is SGHTA and CDR2 is FQGNSA. V was clipped by 1 base and J by 4 bases, with 5 bases between them. This CDR3 has 13 amino acids. The CDR3 spells CASSLEEGNTIYF. The CDR3 nucleotides read TGTGCCAGCAGCTTAGAGGAGGGAAACACCATATATTTT.

This chain links TRBV5-1 with TRBJ2-7; 7 nucleotides line up with TRBD2. V trimming: 4 bases; J trimming: 2 bases; junction bases outside the gene matches: 6. CDR1 SGHRS and CDR2 YFSETQ come from the germline V gene. The CDR3 covers 14 residues. The DNA of the CDR3 is TGCGCCAGCAGCCGGGAGGCGGTAGCCTACGAGCAGTACTTC. This sequence encodes CASSREAVAYEQYF.

The chain uses TRBV27 and TRBJ2-5; 8 nucleotides line up with TRBD1. V lost 4 bases to trimming and J lost 5 bases; unmatched junction nucleotides: 9. CDR3 length: 15 amino acids. CDR1 and CDR2 from the germline V gene are MNHEY and SMNVEV (reference sequence). CDR3 protein: CASSSRGRGSETQYF. The DNA for the CDR3 is TGTGCCAGCAGTTCCAGGGGGCGAGGGAGTGAGACCCAGTACTTC.

The chain uses TRBV10-3 and TRBJ2-3; 7 nucleotides agree with TRBD1. CDR3 length equals 16 residues. The V gene's germline CDR1 is ENHRY and CDR2 SYGVKD. V dropped 3 bases and J dropped 0; count of bases not matched to a gene: 6. The CDR3 reads CAISDPGQPSTDTQYF. The CDR3 nucleotides are TGTGCCATCAGTGATCCGGGACAGCCTAGCACAGATACGCAGTATTTT.

The gene calls are TRBV7-9 and TRBJ2-6, with D unclear. CDR3 size: 14 residues. CDR1 and CDR2 (germline): SEHNR, FQNEAQ (reference sequence). Trimming pared 1 base from V and 4 bases from J, leaving 5 bases between. In nucleotides, the CDR3 is TGTGCCAGCAGCTTAGACTCCGGGGCCAACGTCCTGACTTTC. It is translated as CASSLDSGANVLTF.

The CDR3 DNA sequence: TGTGCCAGCGCCGTCGGGGGAACTGGAAACACCATATATTTT. As protein: CASAVGGTGNTIYF. V and J are TRBV5-4 and TRBJ1-3; D perhaps matches TRBD1 (5 bases). CDR3 length equals 14 residues. V dropped 7 bases and J dropped 2 bases, with 13 bases sitting between them. Germline V gene data show CDR1 as SGHNT and CDR2 as YYREEE (reference sequence).

This rearrangement joins TRBV11-2 to TRBJ1-4; D uncertain. CDR1 and CDR2 (germline): SGHAT, FQNNGV. The CDR3 sequence is 13 residues long. Trimming pared 5 bases from V and 5 bases from J, leaving 9 bases between. For the CDR3, the DNA is TGTGCCAGCAGCCCCCGTCTCAATGAAAAACTGTTTTTT. Protein: CASSPRLNEKLFF.